Listed below are T cell receptor beta chains from one sample, sequenced in a study of T-cell reconstitution after alpha-beta-depleted transplantation in children. TCRdb itself ran the PCR reads through MiXCR, one entry per CDR3 protein. The sample lists just over 70,000 distinct CDR3 sequences, approximately 7.4% occurring once. This specimen consisted of PBMCs from the stem cell graft donor, obtained from the stem cell graft. These receptors were collected from a human donor who donated a stem cell graft to a child with acute lymphoblastic leukemia. Each CDR3 is given without its conserved first and last residue. Fields, in order: V gene, clone size, J gene, CDR3 protein. Clone sizes are given selectively: once, few, many, or a class where the clone is expanded.

>TRBV20-1|many|TRBJ2-5
SARDGRAAETQY
>TRBV5-1|.|TRBJ1-5
ASSVGTGMNQPQH
>TRBV15|many|TRBJ1-1
ATSRDYGGRVEAF
>TRBV6-5|.|TRBJ2-1
ASSSVPDNEQF
>TRBV12-3/TRBV12-4|many|TRBJ2-7
ASTQTPGYEQY
>TRBV11-2|.|TRBJ2-4
ASSLNWGDKNIQY
>TRBV4-3|many|TRBJ2-1
ASSQDLGLAGGFNEQF
>TRBV12-3/TRBV12-4|many|TRBJ1-2
ASSFWQGIA
>TRBV5-5|many|TRBJ2-1
ASSLFKGARNEQF
>TRBV11-2|few|TRBJ2-2
ASSPVNWDRNTGELF
>TRBV11-2|many|TRBJ1-1
ASSRQVPEAF
>TRBV28|many|TRBJ2-2
ASSFSPGLGAGELF
>TRBV19|.|TRBJ2-2
ASSIKTQLTGELF
>TRBV19|many|TRBJ1-1
ASATAMNTEAF
>TRBV7-8|many|TRBJ1-6
ASSLGPNNSPLH
>TRBV10-2|.|TRBJ2-3
ASSDLTFLTSTDTQY
>TRBV5-1|many|TRBJ2-1
ASISGRVYEQF
>TRBV10-2|.|TRBJ2-7
ASSFANYEQY
>TRBV7-6|many|TRBJ2-6
ASSLAGGALTSGANVLT
>TRBV7-7|many|TRBJ2-1
ASSSGQVGNEQF